This T cell receptor (beta chain) was identified during a study of response to subunit inactivated influenza vaccine. Study observations and caveats: After each seasonal influenza vaccination, few new T cells are recruited, the authors suggested.

The CDR3 is made up of 14 amino acids. Trimming stripped 3 bases from V and 0 bases from J, with 6 bases between. A single record per CDR3 protein comes from TCRdb applying MiXCR to the RT-PCR reads. Seen here are about 830,000 distinct CDR3 sequences, roughly 18% observed once, and the top ten hold roughly 10%. This clonotype was observed a few times. Antigen: not known. The receptor was derived from a man between 50 and 59 years old who received an inactivated influenza vaccine. This specimen consisted of PBMCs from blood, obtained around 5 days after vaccination. The V call is TRBV12-3 or TRBV12-4, the J call TRBJ2-4, with D maybe TRBD2 (5 bases). In DNA, the CDR3 is TGTGCCAGCAGTTTGCGGGTAGCCAAAAACATTCAGTACTTC. Protein: CASSLRVAKNIQYF.